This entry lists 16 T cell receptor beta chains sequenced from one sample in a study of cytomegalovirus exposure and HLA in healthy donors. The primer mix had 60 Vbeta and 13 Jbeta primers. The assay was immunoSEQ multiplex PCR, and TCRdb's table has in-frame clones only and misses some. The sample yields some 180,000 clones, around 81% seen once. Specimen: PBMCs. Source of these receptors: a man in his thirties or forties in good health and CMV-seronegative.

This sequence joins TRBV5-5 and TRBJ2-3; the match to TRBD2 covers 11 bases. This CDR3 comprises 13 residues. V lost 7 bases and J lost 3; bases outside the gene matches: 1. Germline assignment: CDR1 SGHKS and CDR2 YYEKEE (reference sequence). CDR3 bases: TGTGCCAGCCGGACTAGCGGGACAGATACGCAGTATTTT. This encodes CASRTSGTDTQYF.

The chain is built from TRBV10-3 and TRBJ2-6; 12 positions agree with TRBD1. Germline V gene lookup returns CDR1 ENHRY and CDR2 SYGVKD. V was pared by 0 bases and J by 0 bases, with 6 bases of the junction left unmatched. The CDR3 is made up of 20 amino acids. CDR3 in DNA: TGTGCCATCAGTGAGTCTTTGGGGACAGGGGGCTACTCTGGGGCCAACGTCCTGACTTTC. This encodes CAISESLGTGGYSGANVLTF.

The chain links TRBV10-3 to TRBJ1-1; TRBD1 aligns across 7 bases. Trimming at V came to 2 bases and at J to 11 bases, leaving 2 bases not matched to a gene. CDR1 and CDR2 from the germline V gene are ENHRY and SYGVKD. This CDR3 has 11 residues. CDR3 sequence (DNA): TGTGCCATCAGTGAGACAGGGGTTGCTTTCTTT. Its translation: CAISETGVAFF.

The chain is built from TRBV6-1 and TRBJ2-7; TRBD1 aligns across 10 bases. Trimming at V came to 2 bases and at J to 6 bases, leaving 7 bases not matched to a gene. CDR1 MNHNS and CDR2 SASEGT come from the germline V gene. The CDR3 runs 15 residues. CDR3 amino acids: CASSETTGGWPEQYF. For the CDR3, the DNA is TGTGCCAGCAGTGAAACGACAGGGGGCTGGCCCGAGCAGTACTTC.

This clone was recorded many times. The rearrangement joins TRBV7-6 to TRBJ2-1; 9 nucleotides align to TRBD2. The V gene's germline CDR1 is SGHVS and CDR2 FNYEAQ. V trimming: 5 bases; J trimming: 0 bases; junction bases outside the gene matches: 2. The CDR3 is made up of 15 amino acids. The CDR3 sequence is CASSLSGSSYNEQFF. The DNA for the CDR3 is TGTGCCAGCAGCCTTAGCGGGAGCTCCTACAATGAGCAGTTCTTC.

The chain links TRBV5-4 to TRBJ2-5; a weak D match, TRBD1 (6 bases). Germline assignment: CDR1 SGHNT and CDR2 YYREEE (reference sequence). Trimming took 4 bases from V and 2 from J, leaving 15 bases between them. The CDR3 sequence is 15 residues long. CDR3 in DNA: TGTGCCAGCAGCCCCGACGGGACAAAACAAGAGACCCAGTACTTC. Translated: CASSPDGTKQETQYF.

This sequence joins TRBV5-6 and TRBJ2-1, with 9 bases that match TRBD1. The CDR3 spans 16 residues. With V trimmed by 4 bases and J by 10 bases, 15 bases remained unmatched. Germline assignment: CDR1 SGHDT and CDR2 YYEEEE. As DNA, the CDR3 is TGTGCCAGCAGCCCAGGGACAGGGAGGCGCCTCGGGGAGCAGTTCTTC. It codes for CASSPGTGRRLGEQFF.

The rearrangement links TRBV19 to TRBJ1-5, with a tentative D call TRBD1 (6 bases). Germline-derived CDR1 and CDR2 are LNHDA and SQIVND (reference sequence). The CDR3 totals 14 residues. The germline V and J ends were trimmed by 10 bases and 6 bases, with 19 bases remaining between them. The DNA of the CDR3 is TGTGCCATCTCGAGGGAGGGGGTTCTTCAGCCCCAGCATTTT. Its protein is CAISREGVLQPQHF.

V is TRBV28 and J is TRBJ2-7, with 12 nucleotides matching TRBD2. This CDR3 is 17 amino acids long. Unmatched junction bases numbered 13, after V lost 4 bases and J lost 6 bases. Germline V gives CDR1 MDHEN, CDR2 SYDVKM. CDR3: CASSSYTGTSGLSEQYF. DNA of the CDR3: TGTGCCAGCAGTTCTTATACCGGGACTAGCGGGCTGAGCGAGCAGTACTTC.

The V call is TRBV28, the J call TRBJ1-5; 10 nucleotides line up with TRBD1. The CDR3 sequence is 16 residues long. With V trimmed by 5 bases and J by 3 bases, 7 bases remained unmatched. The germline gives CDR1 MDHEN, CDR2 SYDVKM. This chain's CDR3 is CASSTPGTGVNQPQHF. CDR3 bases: TGTGCCAGCAGTACCCCCGGGACAGGGGTCAATCAGCCCCAGCATTTT.

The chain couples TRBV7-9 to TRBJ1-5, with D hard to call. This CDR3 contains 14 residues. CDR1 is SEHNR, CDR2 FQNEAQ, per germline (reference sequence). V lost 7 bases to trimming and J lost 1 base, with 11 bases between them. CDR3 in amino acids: CASTPGVSNQPQHF. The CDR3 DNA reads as TGTGCCAGCACCCCCGGGGTCAGCAATCAGCCCCAGCATTTT.

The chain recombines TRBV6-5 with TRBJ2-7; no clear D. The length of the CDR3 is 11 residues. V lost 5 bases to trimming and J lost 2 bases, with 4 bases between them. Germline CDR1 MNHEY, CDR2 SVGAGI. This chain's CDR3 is CASSGPYEQYF. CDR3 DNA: TGTGCCAGCAGTGGCCCCTACGAGCAGTACTTC.

The CDR3 reads CASRASGLQETQYF. CDR3 DNA sequence: TGTGCCAGCAGGGCTAGCGGACTTCAAGAGACCCAGTACTTC. This chain links TRBV6-6 with TRBJ2-5; TRBD2 agrees at 7 bases. The CDR3 runs 14 residues. The germline CDR1 and CDR2 sequences are MNHNY and SVGAGI (reference sequence). V lost 6 bases, J lost 2 bases, and 6 bases stayed unmatched.

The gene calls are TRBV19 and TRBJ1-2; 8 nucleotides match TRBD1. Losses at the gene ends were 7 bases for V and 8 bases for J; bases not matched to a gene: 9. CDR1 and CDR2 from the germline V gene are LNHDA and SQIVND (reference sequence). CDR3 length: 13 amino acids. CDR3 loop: CASNQRTGQGYTF. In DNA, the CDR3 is TGTGCCAGTAACCAACGGACAGGGCAAGGCTACACCTTC.

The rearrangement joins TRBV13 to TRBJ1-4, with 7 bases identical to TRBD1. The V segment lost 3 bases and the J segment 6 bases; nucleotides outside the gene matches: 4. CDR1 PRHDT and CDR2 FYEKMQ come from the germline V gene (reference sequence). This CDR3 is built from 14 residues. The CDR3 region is CASSLGTDDEKLFF. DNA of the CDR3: TGTGCCAGCAGCTTGGGGACAGACGATGAAAAACTGTTTTTT.

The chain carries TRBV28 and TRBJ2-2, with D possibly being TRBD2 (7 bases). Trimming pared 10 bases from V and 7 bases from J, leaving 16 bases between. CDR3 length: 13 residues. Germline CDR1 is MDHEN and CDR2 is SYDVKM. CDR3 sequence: CATGRGAGGELFF. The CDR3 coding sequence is TGTGCCACAGGCCGGGGGGCCGGCGGGGAGCTGTTTTTT.